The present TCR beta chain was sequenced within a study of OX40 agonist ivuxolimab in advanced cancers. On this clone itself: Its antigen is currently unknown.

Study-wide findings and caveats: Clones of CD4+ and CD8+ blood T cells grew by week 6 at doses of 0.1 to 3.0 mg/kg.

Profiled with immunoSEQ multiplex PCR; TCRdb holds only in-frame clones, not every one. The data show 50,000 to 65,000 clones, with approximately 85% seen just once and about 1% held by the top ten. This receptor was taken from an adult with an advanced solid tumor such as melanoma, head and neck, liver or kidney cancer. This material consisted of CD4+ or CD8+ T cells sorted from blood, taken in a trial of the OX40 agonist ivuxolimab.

DNA for the CDR3: TGTGCCAGCAGTTTATCCTCCGGGGGGACCTCCTATAATTCACCCCTCCACTTT. It translates to CASSLSSGGTSYNSPLHF. The V and J genes are TRBV28 and TRBJ1-6; D possibly corresponds to TRBD1 (5 bases). Germline CDR1 reads MDHEN; CDR2 reads SYDVKM. The V and J ends lost 1 base and 0 bases respectively, with 13 bases between them. This CDR3 is built from 18 residues. Variable domain in full (rest from reference TRBV28 and TRBJ1-6): DVKVTQSSRYLVKRTGEKVFLECVQDMDHENMFWYRQDPGLGLRLIYFSYDVKMKEKGDIPEGYSVSREKKERFSLILESASTNQTSMYLCASSLSSGGTSYNSPLHFGNGTRLTVT.